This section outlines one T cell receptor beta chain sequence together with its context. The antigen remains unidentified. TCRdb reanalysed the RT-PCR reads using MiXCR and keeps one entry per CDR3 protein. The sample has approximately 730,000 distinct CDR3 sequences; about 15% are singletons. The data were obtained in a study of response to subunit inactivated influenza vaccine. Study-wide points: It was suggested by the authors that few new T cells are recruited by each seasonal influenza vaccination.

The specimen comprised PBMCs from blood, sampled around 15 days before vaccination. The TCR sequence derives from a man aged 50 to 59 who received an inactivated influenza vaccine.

Written as DNA, the CDR3 is TGTGCCAGCCTGCTACAGGGGACCGGGGAGCTGTTTTTT. Its translation: CASLLQGTGELFF. The gene calls are TRBV7-9 and TRBJ2-2, with TRBD1 matching over 7 bases. There are 13 residues in the CDR3. J was trimmed by 5 bases and V by 8 bases; bases with no gene match: 5. In germline, CDR1 is SEHNR, CDR2 FQNEAQ (reference sequence).